One sample yielded the 13 T cell receptor beta chains listed below, sequenced in a study of shared clonotypes between healthy human individuals. Libraries were prepared by immunoSEQ multiplex PCR; TCRdb keeps only in-frame clonotypes and omits some of them. The data contain over 700,000 clones, around 70% of them singletons. Sequencing was done on a sample of memory CD4+ T cells sorted from blood. Stated subset: CD45RA-negative fraction. The receptors shown here come from a woman in her 30s in good health.

This clone occurred a few times. This sample also contains other DNA sequences that code for the same CDR3. V is TRBV6-5 and J is TRBJ2-5, with 8 bases lining up with TRBD2. This CDR3 comprises 14 residues. Trimming cost V 2 bases and J 4 bases; bases outside gene matches: 3. Germline V gene lookup returns CDR1 MNHEY and CDR2 SVGAGI. DNA of the CDR3: TGTGCCAGCAGTTACGGGCTAGCGGGAGAGACCCAGTACTTC. Its translation: CASSYGLAGETQYF.

This chain connects TRBV7-8 to TRBJ1-5, with D perhaps TRBD1 (5 bases). Germline V gene data show CDR1 as SGHVS and CDR2 as FQNEAQ. The germline V and J ends were trimmed by 5 bases and 3 bases, with 11 bases remaining between them. The CDR3 spans 14 residues. The CDR3 is CASSLRDDNQPQHF. In nucleotides, the CDR3 is TGTGCCAGCAGCCTACGGGACGACAATCAGCCCCAGCATTTT.

In this sample, this clone turned up a few times. The chain uses TRBV18 and TRBJ2-2, with 8 bases matching TRBD2. This CDR3 is 15 amino acids long. The germline gives CDR1 KGHSH, CDR2 LQKENI. V was pared by 3 bases and J by 3 bases, with 3 bases of the junction left unmatched. The CDR3 nucleotides are TGTGCCAGCTCACCCTCTAGCGGGTACACCGGGGAGCTGTTTTTT. Residues: CASSPSSGYTGELFF. The variable domain in full, with the rest retrieved from reference TRBV18 and TRBJ2-2, is NAGVMQNPRHLVRRRGQEARLRCSPMKGHSHVYWYRQLPEEGLKFMVYLQKENIIDESGMPKERFSAEFPKEGPSILRIQQVVRGDSAAYFCASSPSSGYTGELFFGEGSRLTVL.

The rearrangement joins TRBV4-1 to TRBJ1-2, with D possibly TRBD1 on 5 matching bases. The CDR3 runs 15 residues. Germline values: CDR1 MGHRA, CDR2 YSYEKL. Trimming pared 4 bases from V and 4 bases from J, leaving 16 bases between. The chain's CDR3 is CASSLRPGTAYGYTF. The DNA of the CDR3 is TGCGCCAGCAGCCTTAGACCAGGGACCGCCTATGGCTACACCTTC.

V usage is TRBV19 and J usage is TRBJ1-5; D remains ambiguous. CDR3 length: 14 residues. V lost 2 bases, J lost 7 bases, and 12 bases lay in between. Germline-derived CDR1 and CDR2 are LNHDA and SQIVND (reference sequence). CDR3 coding DNA: TGTGCCAGTAGTATAACGGCCCGAGGGCAGCCCCAGCATTTT. As protein: CASSITARGQPQHF.

In its sample, this clone was seen many times. This rearrangement joins TRBV7-8 to TRBJ1-4; D is possibly TRBD1 (6 bases). The germline V gene has CDR1 SGHVS and CDR2 FQNEAQ. The CDR3 runs 14 residues. The V end was cut by 5 bases, the J end by 3 bases, with 10 bases between. The CDR3 loop is CASSLTGANEKLFF. Here the CDR3 DNA reads TGTGCCAGCAGCCTGACAGGAGCTAATGAAAAACTGTTTTTT.

The chain carries TRBV2 and TRBJ2-3, with no clear D. CDR1 and CDR2 (germline): SNHLY, FYNNEI. CDR3 length: 12 residues. V dropped 3 bases and J dropped 4 bases, with 5 bases sitting between them. CDR3 DNA sequence: TGTGCCAGCAGTGACCGAGCAGATACGCAGTATTTT. This encodes CASSDRADTQYF.

The V and J genes are TRBV10-2 and TRBJ1-2; D is undetermined. The CDR3 is 11 amino acids. Germline lookup yields CDR1 WSHSY and CDR2 SAAADI. Trimming pared 3 bases from V and 8 bases from J, leaving 7 bases between. CDR3 protein: CASSDLRGYTF. Here the CDR3 DNA reads TGCGCCAGCAGTGATCTAAGGGGCTACACCTTC.

The sample holds one count of this clone. This rearrangement joins TRBV5-1 to TRBJ2-3; TRBD2 agrees at 10 bases. There are 18 residues in the CDR3. The V gene end was trimmed by 1 base and the J gene end by 1 base; junction bases not matched to a gene: 9. Germline values: CDR1 SGHRS, CDR2 YFSETQ. CDR3 region: CASSLPTSGSRGTDTQYF. The DNA for the CDR3 is TGCGCCAGCAGCTTGCCGACTAGCGGGTCAAGGGGCACAGATACGCAGTATTTT.

This chain uses TRBV27 with TRBJ2-7; 7 bases map to TRBD2. The CDR3 has 13 residues. V was pared by 4 bases and J by 5 bases, with 5 bases of the junction left unmatched. Germline CDR1 reads MNHEY; CDR2 reads SMNVEV (reference sequence). As DNA, the CDR3 is TGTGCCAGCAGTTCAACTAGCGCCCACGAGCAGTACTTC. It yields the protein CASSSTSAHEQYF.

The V and J genes are TRBV6-5 and TRBJ1-2, with a tentative D call TRBD1 (5 bases). Germline V gene data show CDR1 as MNHEY and CDR2 as SVGAGI. The V gene lost 0 bases and the J gene lost 7 bases, with 12 bases spanning the gap. CDR3 length: 14 residues. CDR3 in DNA: TGTGCCAGCAGTTACTCGGCAGGGTCGGGTGGCTACACCTTC. Residues: CASSYSAGSGGYTF.

The CDR3 DNA reads as TGCAGCGTTGAGATTAACTACGAGCAGTACTTC. Its protein is CSVEINYEQYF. The V gene is TRBV29-1, the J gene TRBJ2-7; D is uncertain. The CDR3 consists of 11 residues. Germline V gives CDR1 SQVTM, CDR2 ANQGSEA. V was shortened by 3 bases and J by 3 bases, with 6 bases between the two germline ends.

This sequence joins TRBV5-6 and TRBJ1-1, with D possibly being TRBD1 (5 bases). Germline V gene sequence: CDR1 SGHDT, CDR2 YYEEEE. Trimming cost V 1 base and J 6 bases, with 13 bases left between them. The CDR3 length is 14 residues. CDR3 DNA sequence: TGTGCCAGCAGCTTGAGGGGCCGGGTATCTGAAGCTTTCTTT. Its protein product is CASSLRGRVSEAFF.